Given below is one TCR beta chain in context. The data stem from a study of blood T cell repertoires in COVID-19. Study context: COVID-19 samples, acute and convalescent, were from the United States, Italy and Spain.

Original methodology: Estimation of nucleated cell counts was performed using reference gene primer amplification. Measured with immunoSEQ multiplex PCR; TCRdb has only the in-frame clones, and not every one. V and J calls and clone size follow that table, whereas D and trimming were derived from the DNA. The sample carries around 150,000 clones, around 81% recorded once. The study drew participants aged 18 to 89 years from 20 to 30 US areas. What the recovered Cohort 3 donors had was two negative PCRs, clearance, or symptom resolution. The germline V gene encodes CDR1 MNHEY and CDR2 SMNVEV (reference sequence). V dropped 7 bases and J dropped 6; count of bases not matched to a gene: 4. The CDR3 length is 12 residues.

The clonotype comes from a middle-aged man who had recovered from COVID-19. The sequencing input was PBMCs or T cells enriched from blood (not recorded which). V and J are TRBV27 and TRBJ2-7; 9 nucleotides match TRBD1. For the CDR3, the DNA is TGTGCCAGCACTTCGACAGGGGGCGAGCAGTACGTC. This translates into CASTSTGGEQYV.